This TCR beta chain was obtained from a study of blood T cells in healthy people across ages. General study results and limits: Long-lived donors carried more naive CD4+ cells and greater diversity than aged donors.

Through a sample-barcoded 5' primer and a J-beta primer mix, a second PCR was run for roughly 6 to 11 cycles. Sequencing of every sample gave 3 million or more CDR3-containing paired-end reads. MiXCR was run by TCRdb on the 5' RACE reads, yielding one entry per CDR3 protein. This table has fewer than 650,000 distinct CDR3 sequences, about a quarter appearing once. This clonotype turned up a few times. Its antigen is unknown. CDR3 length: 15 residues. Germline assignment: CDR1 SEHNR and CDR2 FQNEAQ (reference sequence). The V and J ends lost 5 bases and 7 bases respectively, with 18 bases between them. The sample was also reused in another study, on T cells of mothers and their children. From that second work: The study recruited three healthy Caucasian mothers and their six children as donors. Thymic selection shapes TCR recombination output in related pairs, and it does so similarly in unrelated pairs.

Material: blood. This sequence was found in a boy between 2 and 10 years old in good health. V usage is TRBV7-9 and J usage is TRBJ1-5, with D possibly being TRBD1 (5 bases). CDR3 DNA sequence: TGTGCCAGCAGCCCAGGGTCGGGGGATGGACAGCCCCAGCATTTT. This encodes CASSPGSGDGQPQHF.